This T cell receptor (beta chain) was documented in a study of OX40 agonist ivuxolimab in advanced cancers. On the study more broadly: Earlier anti-PD-1, anti-PD-L1 or anti-CTLA-4 therapy was permitted; about 38% had received some. Study-level points and caveats: Some nonresponders likewise displayed low normalized T-cell clonal expansion.

There are 15 residues in the CDR3. J lost 6 bases, V lost 4 bases, and 8 bases had no gene match. CDR1 is SGHNT and CDR2 is YYREEE in the germline V gene (reference sequence). Assay used: immunoSEQ multiplex PCR; TCRdb lists only in-frame clones, some missing. This repertoire shows roughly 35,000 clones, 80% to 90% found once; its top ten account for roughly 20%. If patients had autoimmune disease history or systemic immunosuppression, they were excluded. Notes on this clone: Its antigen is undetermined.

The V and J genes are TRBV5-4 and TRBJ2-5; TRBD2 agrees at 11 bases. The material was CD4+ or CD8+ T cells sorted from blood, obtained in a trial of the OX40 agonist ivuxolimab. The receptor comes from an adult with an advanced solid tumor such as melanoma, head and neck, liver or kidney cancer. CDR3 protein: CASSPTTSGEQTQYF. The CDR3 coding sequence is TGTGCCAGCAGCCCCACGACTAGCGGGGAACAGACCCAGTACTTC.